This T cell receptor beta chain was sequenced in a study of regulatory T cells in long-lasting Graves disease (dated by TCRdb to the early 2020s). With respect to the entire study: Persistent Graves' disease was defined as persistently positive TSH receptor autoantibodies together with antithyroid drug treatment for over 5 years. This study used TCR sequencing and RNA sequencing of peripheral blood to compare persistent Graves' disease patients against newly diagnosed Graves' disease patients. Antithyroid drugs had been taken for ten to twelve years on average by persistent Graves' disease patients in the clinical cohort. The study was conducted in China and was registered as a clinical trial. A total of about 35 samples underwent TCR sequencing, from about 13 patients with persistent Graves' disease and roughly 20 patients with newly diagnosed Graves' disease.

CDR1 and CDR2 (MDHEN, SYDVKM) derive from the germline V gene. A distance of 20 bases separates the germline ends of V and J, which lose 5 bases and 1 base respectively. Including the terminal cysteine and phenylalanine, the CDR3 comprises 17 residues. This entry keeps only the CDR3 DNA: 51 bases, framed from base 1. The method behind the library was multiplex PCR. The reads were generated on an Illumina HiSeq 4000. iRepertoire HTBI primers and Arm-PCR amplification of CDR3 regions were used to construct TCR beta libraries. Gel purification was performed on PCR products prior to sequencing. Per the source publication's procedure: Gene usage analysis of CDR3 amino acid clonotypes relied on the approximately 60 TRBV and more than twelve TRBJ segments identified across samples. COPE and FqMerger were used to merge filtered high-quality paired reads into contigs. BLAST was used to align contigs to IMGT TRBV, TRBD and TRBJ reference genes, and CDR3 was defined according to IMGT. Any clonotype with a frequency above 0.1% was counted as a highly expanded clone. Repertoire diversity was measured by Shannon entropy, and V-J evenness by the Gini coefficient. A clonotype found in more than one individual was treated as public. TCRdb applied fastp at Q25 and MiXCR to the public reads, then kept only in-frame beta chains. When rows share a CDR3 protein, they turn into one entry using the most common DNA and genes. The V and J calls here are based on TCRdb, not the publication. For this sample there are roughly 470,000 distinct CDR3 sequences; about a fifth appear just once. The ten most abundant clones make up 7.8% of the sample.

What this sample's time point label stands for: persistent/refractory GD, antithyroid drugs over 5 years with positive TRAb. RNA was extracted from PBMCs in TRIzol for both TCR sequencing and RNA sequencing. Graves' disease was diagnosed according to American Thyroid Association guidelines. Patients for the study were recruited at an endocrinology department in Xi'an, China. Each patient gave 8.5 to 9.5 milliliters of peripheral blood, collected in an EDTA anticoagulant tube. Ficoll Paque Plus density gradient separation was used to isolate PBMCs, and no additional T cell sorting was done. RNA quality was checked with an Agilent 2100 Bioanalyzer and agarose gel, and concentration with a NanoDrop 2000. This clonotype was counted ten times or more. No cognate antigen has been identified for it. No base quality information exists; no much larger clone differs at one position. What the study reported, not specific to this receptor: TRBV28, TRBJ1-2 and TRBJ2-5 were preferentially used in persistent disease, while TRBV20-1 and TRBJ2-1 were favored in newly diagnosed disease. The authors noted that the small sample size was a limitation that may lower accuracy. Sequencing and analysis were restricted to the TCR beta chain. Lower TCR Shannon entropy and fewer highly expanded clones were observed in persistent Graves' disease patients than in newly diagnosed patients, which suggested clonal expansion. Persistent patients shared more public clonotypes among themselves (around 3,000) than newly diagnosed patients did (about 900). Peripheral blood alone was examined, since thyroid tissue, which constituted the primary lesion, could not be accessed.

The source was peripheral blood mononuclear cells (PBMCs), collected when the disease was refractory, from a patient treated with antithyroid drugs. The rearrangement joined TRBV28 to TRBJ2-5; a weak D assignment points to TRBD2 (6 bases agree). This TCR came from a female donor with Graves disease. The CDR3 sequence is CASSRRVWEVPQETQYF. The DNA reads TGTGCCAGCAGTAGGCGGGTTTGGGAGGTACCCCAAGAGACCCAGTACTTC.